This passage covers 30 T cell receptor beta chains from one sample sequenced in a study of CD8+CD57+ T cells in acquired aplastic anemia. CD8+CD57+ cell expansion, shown by flow cytometry, had occurred in the patients selected for sequencing. Template material for TCR beta VDJ and CDR3 profiling consisted of genomic DNA. TCRdb re-derived calls from the reads in MiXCR, one entry per CDR3 protein. The profile shows approximately 220,000 distinct CDR3 sequences, under 50% of them singletons. Sequencing was carried out using sorted CD4+, CD8+, or CD8+CD57+ T cells (not recorded which) from PBMCs. These receptors all come from a human donor with aplastic anemia.

The rearrangement joins TRBV15 to TRBJ2-2, with 9 bases lining up with TRBD1. The CDR3 is made up of 17 amino acids. The germline CDR1 and CDR2 sequences are LNHNV and YYDKDF (reference sequence). Trimming cost V 2 bases and J 7 bases; bases outside gene matches: 11. Here the CDR3 reads CATSRNSGTGYVGELFF. CDR3 DNA sequence: TGTGCCACCAGCAGAAATTCCGGGACAGGGTACGTCGGGGAGCTGTTTTTT.

This clonotype appeared many times. This sequence joins TRBV7-9 and TRBJ1-6; D is undetermined. From germline, CDR1 is SEHNR and CDR2 FQNEAQ (reference sequence). V gave up 1 base and J gave up 7 bases, with 8 bases separating them. The CDR3 is 14 amino acids. The CDR3: CASSLGLENSPLHF. As DNA, the CDR3 is TGTGCCAGCAGCTTAGGTCTTGAAAATTCACCCCTCCACTTT.

Written as DNA, the CDR3 is TGTGCCAGTAGTATCCCCGATAAGTCCCGCATTCAGTACTTC. Translated: CASSIPDKSRIQYF. V usage is TRBV19 and J usage is TRBJ2-4, with D uncertain. The CDR3 spans 14 residues. The V end was cut by 3 bases, the J end by 9 bases, with 15 bases between. Germline CDR1 is LNHDA and CDR2 is SQIVND (reference sequence).

There are many counts of this clonotype. The rearrangement joins TRBV7-9 to TRBJ2-2, with D hard to call. The length of the CDR3 is 13 residues. The germline V gene encodes CDR1 SEHNR and CDR2 FQNEAQ (reference sequence). Trimming took off 2 bases at V and 10 bases at J, with 11 bases between the two ends. The CDR3 nucleotides read TGTGCCAGCAGCTTAACGGTGGCGCTGGAGCTGTTTTTT. Its translation: CASSLTVALELFF.

This clonotype was found many times. The rearrangement joins TRBV12-3 or TRBV12-4 to TRBJ1-1; 7 nucleotides align to TRBD1. The V gene end was trimmed by 5 bases and the J gene end by 3 bases; junction bases not matched to a gene: 6. CDR3 length equals 14 residues. The DNA for the CDR3 is TGTGCCAGCAGTCACCGGGACAGACACACTGAAGCTTTCTTT. The encoded protein is CASSHRDRHTEAFF.

This clonotype has a count of ten or more. The rearrangement joins TRBV12-3 or TRBV12-4 to TRBJ1-2; 12 bases fit TRBD1. V trimming: 3 bases; J trimming: 8 bases; junction bases outside the gene matches: 7. The CDR3 runs 15 residues. The CDR3 here is CASSLGDRGRGGYTF. CDR3 DNA sequence: TGTGCCAGCAGTTTGGGGGACAGGGGGCGCGGAGGCTACACCTTC.

The rearrangement joins TRBV7-6 to TRBJ2-7; TRBD2 is a possible D gene (5 bases). This CDR3 has 13 amino acids. Germline V gives CDR1 SGHVS, CDR2 FNYEAQ. Trimming took off 5 bases at V and 7 bases at J, with 15 bases between the two ends. CDR3 region: CASSEDSSLEQYF. CDR3 in DNA: TGTGCCAGCAGCGAGGACTCTAGTTTAGAGCAGTACTTC.

In this sample, this clonotype turned up many times. V usage is TRBV5-1 and J usage is TRBJ2-3, with TRBD1 matching over 7 bases. The CDR3 has 18 amino acids. CDR1 and CDR2 from the germline V gene are SGHRS and YFSETQ. The V segment lost 6 bases and the J segment 0 bases; nucleotides outside the gene matches: 16. This CDR3 is CASTKDRASTTSTDTQYF. DNA of the CDR3: TGCGCCAGCACCAAAGACAGGGCATCAACTACTAGCACAGATACGCAGTATTTT.

This clonotype was recorded once. V usage is TRBV29-1 and J usage is TRBJ2-7; D unclear. Germline values: CDR1 SQVTM, CDR2 ANQGSEA. Trimming cost V 6 bases and J 1 base, with 10 bases left between them. The CDR3 is 12 amino acids. The CDR3 here is CSVSGLSYEQYF. The CDR3 region has the DNA TGCAGCGTCTCCGGCCTTTCCTACGAGCAGTACTTC.

The chain carries TRBV25-1 and TRBJ1-4; TRBD1 is a possible D gene (6 bases). Germline CDR1 and CDR2: MGHDK and SYGVNS. The V gene lost 6 bases and the J gene lost 0 bases, with 17 bases spanning the gap. This CDR3 region has 17 residues. This CDR3 reads CASSVGGGWATNEKLFF. CDR3 sequence (DNA): TGTGCCAGCAGCGTAGGAGGGGGGTGGGCAACTAATGAAAAACTGTTTTTT.

In this sample, this clonotype turned up many times. This chain connects TRBV20-1 to TRBJ2-7; D possibly uses TRBD1 or TRBD2 (5 bases each). V dropped 5 bases and J dropped 1 base, with 9 bases sitting between them. This CDR3 is built from 12 residues. Germline values: CDR1 DFQATT, CDR2 SNEGSKA (reference sequence). The CDR3 nucleotides read TGCAGTGCTGGGACCCGTTCCTACGAGCAGTACTTC. Translating gives CSAGTRSYEQYF.

This clonotype was counted ten times or more. The chain links TRBV13 to TRBJ1-6, with D possibly TRBD1 on 5 matching bases. The CDR3 is made up of 17 amino acids. V gave up 5 bases and J gave up 8 bases, with 22 bases separating them. The germline gives CDR1 PRHDT, CDR2 FYEKMQ (reference sequence). CDR3 nucleotide sequence: TGTGCCAGCAGCGGCAGCCCGACGGGGACCGGTGATTCACCCCTCCACTTT. This translates into CASSGSPTGTGDSPLHF.

This clonotype was seen at least ten times. The V gene is TRBV7-6, the J gene TRBJ2-5, with 7 bases matching TRBD1. V gave up 3 bases and J gave up 5 bases; unmatched junction bases: 3. Germline values: CDR1 SGHVS, CDR2 FNYEAQ. This CDR3 has 13 residues. The DNA of the CDR3 is TGTGCCAGCAGCTTTTTACAGGGGGAGACCCAGTACTTC. Its translation: CASSFLQGETQYF.

This clonotype has at least ten counts. The chain links TRBV6-1 to TRBJ1-5; no definite D call. From germline, CDR1 is MNHNS and CDR2 SASEGT. The V gene lost 3 bases and the J gene lost 6 bases, with 6 bases spanning the gap. This CDR3 is built from 12 residues. CDR3 amino acids: CASSDKSQPQHF. CDR3 bases: TGTGCCAGCAGTGATAAGTCTCAGCCCCAGCATTTT.

This clonotype has just a few counts. This CDR3 is CASSRALPGNNYGYTF. The CDR3 bases are TGCGCCAGCAGCCGGGCCCTCCCCGGGAATAACTATGGCTACACCTTC. The chain is built from TRBV5-1 and TRBJ1-2; the D is unclear. The CDR3 is made up of 16 amino acids. V lost 4 bases to trimming and J lost 1 base, with 17 bases between them. CDR1 SGHRS and CDR2 YFSETQ come from the germline V gene.

Notes on this clonotype: The conserved phenylalanine or tryptophan is not found at the CDR3 terminus, so this likely reflects a read error. No DNA is shown, since the ends of the CDR3 on it are uncertain; the CDR3 is the one TCRdb lists. The chain couples TRBV29-1 to TRBJ1-6. With termini counted, the CDR3 has 8 amino acids. CDR1 SQVTM and CDR2 ANQGSEA come from the germline V gene. The chain's CDR3 is CSVATRLA.

V gene TRBV25-1 combines with J gene TRBJ1-2, with a tentative D call TRBD1 (5 bases). The CDR3 spans 13 residues. Germline lookup yields CDR1 MGHDK and CDR2 SYGVNS. V was pared by 8 bases and J by 2 bases, with 12 bases between. The CDR3 is CASGHIGNYGYTF. The CDR3 nucleotides read TGTGCCAGCGGACATATTGGGAACTATGGCTACACCTTC.

The rearrangement joins TRBV15 to TRBJ2-7, with 7 bases that match TRBD1. Germline V gene lookup returns CDR1 LNHNV and CDR2 YYDKDF (reference sequence). V was clipped by 5 bases and J by 1 base; unmatched bases: 2. The CDR3 covers 13 residues. For the CDR3, the DNA is TGTGCCACCAGCCGACAGGGATCCTACGAGCAGTACTTC. Protein: CATSRQGSYEQYF.

The sample holds many counts of this clonotype. The V gene is TRBV5-8, the J gene TRBJ1-1, with TRBD1 matching 7 bases. V trimming: 4 bases; J trimming: 0 bases; junction bases outside the gene matches: 6. The CDR3 extends over 15 amino acids. In germline, CDR1 is SGHTS, CDR2 YDEGEE. DNA of the CDR3: TGTGCCAGCAGCACGGGACAGTCTATGAACACTGAAGCTTTCTTT. Amino acids: CASSTGQSMNTEAFF.

This clonotype was counted many times. V is TRBV9 and J is TRBJ2-1; 14 positions match TRBD2. Germline V gene data show CDR1 as SGDLS and CDR2 as YYNGEE. The V and J ends lost 4 bases and 2 bases, in that order; junction bases with no gene match: 5. The CDR3 length is 17 residues. CDR3 in DNA: TGTGCCAGCAGCCAAGGACTAGCGGGGGGACCCTACAATGAGCAGTTCTTC. Its translation: CASSQGLAGGPYNEQFF. The whole variable domain, filled in from reference TRBV9 and TRBJ2-1, reads DSGVTQTPKHLITATGQRVTLRCSPRSGDLSVYWYQQSLDQGLQFLIQYYNGEERAKGNILERFSAQQFPDLHSELNLSSLELGDSALYFCASSQGLAGGPYNEQFFGPGTRLTVL.

The table lists this clonotype with a few counts. A much bigger clone sits one base away, suggesting this may be a read error. V gene TRBV10-1 combines with J gene TRBJ1-1, with TRBD1 matching over 9 bases. CDR1 is WNHNN, CDR2 SYGVQD, per germline (reference sequence). This CDR3 region has 16 residues. V lost 3 bases to trimming and J lost 6 bases; unmatched junction nucleotides: 11. CDR3 amino acids: CASSDSTGQGYAEAFF. DNA of the CDR3: TGCGCCAGCAGTGATTCAACTGGACAGGGGTACGCTGAAGCTTTCTTT.

A note on this clonotype: The DNA is omitted, as the CDR3 cannot be located on it reliably, and the CDR3 follows TCRdb's listing. J is TRBJ2-2 and V is TRBV7-9; the D segment call TRBD1 is taken from the table without a DNA check. With termini counted, the CDR3 has 15 amino acids. Per the germline V gene, CDR1 is SEHNR and CDR2 is FQNEAQ (reference sequence). The CDR3: CASSLRGTTPGSCFF.

In the case of this clonotype: Sequence at one end of the junction differs from germline and may be a read error. The chain links TRBV10-3 to TRBJ2-7, with 8 bases fitting TRBD1. The CDR3 loop spans 15 amino acids. Germline V gene sequence: CDR1 ENHRY, CDR2 SYGVKD. CDR3 nucleotides: TGTGCCATCGCTAGCGTTGCAGGGGGCAACTACGGGCAGTACTTC. Translation: CAIASVAGGNYGQYF.

This clonotype has only a few counts. The chain is built from TRBV7-9 and TRBJ2-5, with D maybe TRBD2 (5 bases). Trimming took 3 bases from V and 2 from J, leaving 13 bases between them. From germline, CDR1 is SEHNR and CDR2 FQNEAQ (reference sequence). This CDR3 is built from 15 residues. The CDR3 is CASSLHGELQETQYF. In DNA, the CDR3 is TGTGCCAGCAGCTTGCACGGGGAACTACAAGAGACCCAGTACTTC.

This clonotype was observed many times. The chain couples TRBV20-1 to TRBJ2-3, with 11 bases matching TRBD1. Losses at the gene ends were 1 base for V and 1 base for J; bases not matched to a gene: 1. Germline values: CDR1 DFQATT, CDR2 SNEGSKA (reference sequence). CDR3 length: 15 amino acids. The CDR3 spells CSARVGQGGTDTQYF. The DNA of the CDR3 is TGCAGTGCTAGAGTGGGACAGGGGGGCACAGATACGCAGTATTTT.

J is TRBJ1-3 and V is TRBV2, with D unresolved. CDR1 is SNHLY, CDR2 FYNNEI, per germline. The CDR3 contains 14 residues. Trimming took 6 bases from V and 0 from J, leaving 9 bases between them. In DNA, the CDR3 is TGTGCCAGCAGCAGCCCTTCCTCTGGAAACACCATATATTTT. Amino acids: CASSSPSSGNTIYF.

This clonotype was counted at least ten times. The chain links TRBV3-1 to TRBJ1-2; D unresolved. V lost 5 bases and J lost 8, with 12 bases in between. The CDR3 loop spans 12 amino acids. Germline CDR1 LGHDT, CDR2 YNNKEL (reference sequence). CDR3 amino acids: CASSFGNSGYTF. As DNA, the CDR3 is TGTGCCAGCAGCTTTGGGAATTCGGGCTACACCTTC.

There are many counts of this clonotype. V usage is TRBV7-8 and J usage is TRBJ2-5; D call uncertain. The CDR3 length is 15 residues. With 0 bases removed from V and 5 bases from J, the gap between germline ends came to 13 bases. Looked up from germline, CDR1 is SGHVS and CDR2 is FQNEAQ. The CDR3: CASSLAGAARETQYF. For the CDR3, the DNA is TGTGCCAGCAGCTTAGCTGGCGCGGCCCGTGAGACCCAGTACTTC.

This clonotype turned up a few times. A much larger clone sits a single nucleotide away, making a read error possible. J is TRBJ2-5 and V is TRBV20-1; 9 bases map to TRBD2. V trimming: 6 bases; J trimming: 4 bases; junction bases outside the gene matches: 9. Germline V gene lookup returns CDR1 DFQATT and CDR2 SNEGSKA (reference sequence). This CDR3 spans 14 amino acids. This chain's CDR3 is CSARGSGGRETQYF. DNA of the CDR3: TGCAGTGCCCGGGGAAGCGGGGGGCGAGAGACCCAGTACTTC.

This sequence joins TRBV24-1 and TRBJ1-6; D is undetermined. Trimming removed 7 bases from V and 10 bases from J, with 13 bases in between. The CDR3 length is 13 residues. Germline CDR1 KGHDR, CDR2 SFDVKD. The CDR3 coding sequence is TGTGCCACCAGCCGCGGGGTAGAGTCACCCCTCCACTTT. Its translation: CATSRGVESPLHF.